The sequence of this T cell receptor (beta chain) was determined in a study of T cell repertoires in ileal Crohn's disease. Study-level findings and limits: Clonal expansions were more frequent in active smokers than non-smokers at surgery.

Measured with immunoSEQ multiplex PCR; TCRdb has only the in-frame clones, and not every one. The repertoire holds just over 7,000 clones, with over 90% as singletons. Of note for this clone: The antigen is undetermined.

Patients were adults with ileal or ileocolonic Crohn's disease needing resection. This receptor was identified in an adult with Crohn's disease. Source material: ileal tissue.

This chain's CDR3 is CATTGQFNGNQPQHF. CDR3 bases: TGTGCCACCACAGGACAGTTCAACGGCAATCAGCCCCAGCATTTT. This chain joins TRBV19 and TRBJ1-5; possible D gene TRBD1, 6 bases. The length of the CDR3 is 15 residues. V was shortened by 10 bases and J by 2 bases, with 18 bases between the two germline ends. Germline V gene data show CDR1 as LNHDA and CDR2 as SQIVND (reference sequence). Filled out from reference TRBV19 and TRBJ1-5, the complete variable domain reads DGGITQSPKYLFRKEGQNVTLSCEQNLNHDAMYWYRQDPGQGLRLIYYSQIVNDFQKGDIAEGYSVSREKKESFPLTVTSAQKNPTAFYLCATTGQFNGNQPQHFGDGTRLSIL.